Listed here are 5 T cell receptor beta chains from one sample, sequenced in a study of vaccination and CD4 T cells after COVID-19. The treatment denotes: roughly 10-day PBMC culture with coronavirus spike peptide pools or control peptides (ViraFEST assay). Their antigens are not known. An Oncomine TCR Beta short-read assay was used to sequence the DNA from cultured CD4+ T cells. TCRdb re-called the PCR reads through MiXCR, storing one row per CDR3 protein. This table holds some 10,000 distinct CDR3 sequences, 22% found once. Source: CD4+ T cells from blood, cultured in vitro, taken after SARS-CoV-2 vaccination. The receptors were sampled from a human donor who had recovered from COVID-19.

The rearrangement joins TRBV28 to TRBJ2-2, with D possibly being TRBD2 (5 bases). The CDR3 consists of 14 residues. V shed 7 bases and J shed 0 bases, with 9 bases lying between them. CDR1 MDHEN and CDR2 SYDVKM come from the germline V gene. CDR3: CASILAANTGELFF. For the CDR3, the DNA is TGTGCCAGCATTCTAGCAGCGAACACCGGGGAGCTGTTTTTT.

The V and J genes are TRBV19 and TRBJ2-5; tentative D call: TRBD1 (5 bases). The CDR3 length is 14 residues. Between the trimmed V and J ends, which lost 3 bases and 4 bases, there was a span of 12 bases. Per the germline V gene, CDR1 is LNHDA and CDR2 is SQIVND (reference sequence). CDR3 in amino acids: CASSIPSRAETQYF. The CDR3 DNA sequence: TGTGCCAGTAGTATCCCGAGCAGGGCAGAGACCCAGTACTTC.

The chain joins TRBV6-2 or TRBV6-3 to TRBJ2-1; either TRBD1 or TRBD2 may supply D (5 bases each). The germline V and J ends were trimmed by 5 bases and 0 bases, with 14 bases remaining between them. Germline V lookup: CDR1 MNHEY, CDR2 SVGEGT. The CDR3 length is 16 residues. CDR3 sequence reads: CASSDPGPSSYNEQFF. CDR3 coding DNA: TGTGCCAGCAGTGACCCGGGGCCGAGCTCCTACAATGAGCAGTTCTTC.

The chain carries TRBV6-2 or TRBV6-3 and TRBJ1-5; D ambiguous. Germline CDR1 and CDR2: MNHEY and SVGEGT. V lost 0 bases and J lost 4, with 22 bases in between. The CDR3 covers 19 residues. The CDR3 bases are TGTGCCAGCAGTTACTCTATTTGGTCGTTTGGGTCCCGGAATCAGCCCCAGCATTTT. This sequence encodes CASSYSIWSFGSRNQPQHF.

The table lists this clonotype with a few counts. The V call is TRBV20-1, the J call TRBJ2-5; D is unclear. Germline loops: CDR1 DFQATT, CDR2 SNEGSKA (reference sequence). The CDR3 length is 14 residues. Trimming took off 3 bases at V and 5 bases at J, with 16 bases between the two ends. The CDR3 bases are TGCAGTGCTAGCTTGGAGTCTTCGGGTGAGACCCAGTACTTC. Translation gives CSASLESSGETQYF.